These 7 T cell receptor beta chains came from one sample sequenced in a study of Graves' ophthalmopathy and Graves' hyperthyroidism. Beta-chain TCR CDR3 regions were amplified from RNA transcripts. RT-PCR with HTBI primers came first, then second-round multiplex PCR. TCRdb analysed the multiplex PCR reads with MiXCR anew, one entry per CDR3 protein. The table lists approximately 640,000 distinct CDR3 sequences, about 40% of them singletons. Sequencing used peripheral blood. The source of these receptors is an adult man with Graves' ophthalmopathy.

The chain links TRBV5-1 to TRBJ2-7; 15 nucleotides line up with TRBD2. With 3 bases clipped from V and 7 bases from J, the junction kept 5 bases outside the gene matches. CDR1 is SGHRS, CDR2 YFSETQ, per germline. The CDR3 is 15 residues long. This CDR3 is CASSSGTSGGKEQYF. DNA for the CDR3: TGCGCCAGCAGCTCTGGGACTAGCGGGGGGAAAGAGCAGTACTTC.

This clonotype was seen repeatedly, ten times or more. This chain links TRBV5-4 with TRBJ1-3; tentatively, D is TRBD1 (5 bases). The CDR3 covers 16 residues. Germline CDR1 is SGHNT and CDR2 is YYREEE (reference sequence). V shed 1 base and J shed 0 bases, with 11 bases lying between them. CDR3 region: CASSLRGGSSGNTIYF. The CDR3 nucleotides read TGTGCCAGCAGCTTGAGGGGCGGCAGCTCTGGAAACACCATATATTTT. The variable domain in full, with the rest retrieved from reference TRBV5-4 and TRBJ1-3, is ETGVTQSPTHLIKTRGQQVTLRCSSQSGHNTVSWYQQALGQGPQFIFQYYREEENGRGNFPPRFSGLQFPNYSSELNVNALELDDSALYLCASSLRGGSSGNTIYFGEGSWLTVV.

This clonotype was seen at least ten times. The chain combines TRBV9 with TRBJ2-2, with 8 bases lining up with TRBD2. CDR1 SGDLS and CDR2 YYNGEE come from the germline V gene. The CDR3 runs to 17 residues. Trimming took 4 bases from V and 8 from J; bases not matched to a gene: 16. The CDR3 DNA follows: TGTGCCAGCAGCCCTCCCCCGCGGGAGGCCACGACAGGGGAGCTGTTTTTT. Translating gives CASSPPPREATTGELFF.

This clonotype was recorded at least ten times. J is TRBJ1-2 and V is TRBV10-3; D may be TRBD1 (5 bases). This CDR3 is built from 13 residues. V gave up 11 bases and J gave up 0 bases, with 13 bases separating them. Germline V lookup: CDR1 ENHRY, CDR2 SYGVKD. The CDR3: CAVSGSSNYGYTF. The CDR3 DNA sequence: TGTGCCGTCTCAGGGAGTTCTAACTATGGCTACACCTTC.

The rearrangement uses TRBV7-9 and TRBJ2-2, with 8 positions matching TRBD1. The trim removed 5 bases at V and 2 bases at J, leaving 10 bases unmatched. The CDR3 is made up of 17 amino acids. Germline V lookup: CDR1 SEHNR, CDR2 FQNEAQ (reference sequence). The CDR3 DNA reads as TGTGCCAGCAGCGTAACCTGGACAGGGCCAAACACCGGGGAGCTGTTTTTT. This sequence encodes CASSVTWTGPNTGELFF. Complete variable domain (other parts from reference TRBV7-9 and TRBJ2-2): DTGVSQNPRHKITKRGQNVTFRCDPISEHNRLYWYRQTLGQGPEFLTYFQNEAQLEKSRLLSDRFSAERPKGSFSTLEIQRTEQGDSAMYLCASSVTWTGPNTGELFFGEGSRLTVL.

There are many counts of this clonotype. The rearrangement joins TRBV12-3 or TRBV12-4 to TRBJ1-2, with a weak D call TRBD1 (5 bases). V lost 6 bases and J 4 bases, leaving 12 bases between the germline ends. The length of the CDR3 is 13 residues. CDR3 sequence (DNA): TGTGCCAGCAGCTTGAGGGGAATCTATGGCTACACCTTC. Its translation is CASSLRGIYGYTF.

This clonotype came up many times. The chain uses TRBV7-8 and TRBJ2-5, with 8 nucleotides matching TRBD2. This CDR3 region has 15 residues. Germline CDR1 and CDR2: SGHVS and FQNEAQ. The V segment lost 5 bases and the J segment 5 bases; nucleotides outside the gene matches: 10. Here the CDR3 DNA reads TGTGCCAGCAGCAGCCCTAGCGGGTTTTTGGAGACCCAGTACTTC. As protein: CASSSPSGFLETQYF.